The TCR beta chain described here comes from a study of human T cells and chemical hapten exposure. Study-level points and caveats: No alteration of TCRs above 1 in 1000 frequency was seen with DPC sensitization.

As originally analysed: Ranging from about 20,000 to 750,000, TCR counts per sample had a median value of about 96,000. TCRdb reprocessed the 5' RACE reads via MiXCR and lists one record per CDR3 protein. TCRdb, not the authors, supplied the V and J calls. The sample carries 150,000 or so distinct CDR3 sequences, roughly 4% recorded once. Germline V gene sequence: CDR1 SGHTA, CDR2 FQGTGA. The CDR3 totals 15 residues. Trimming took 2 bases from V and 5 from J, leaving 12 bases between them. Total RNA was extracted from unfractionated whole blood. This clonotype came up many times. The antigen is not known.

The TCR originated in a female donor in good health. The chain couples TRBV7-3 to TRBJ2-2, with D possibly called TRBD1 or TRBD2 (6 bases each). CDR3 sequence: CASSLFRGTTGELFF. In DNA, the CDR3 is TGTGCCAGCAGCTTATTTAGGGGGACTACCGGGGAGCTGTTTTTT.